The following is a T cell receptor (beta chain) sequence with its context. As yet, its antigen is unknown. The data stem from a study of T cell responses to AZD1222 COVID-19 vaccine. Produced via immunoSEQ multiplex PCR; TCRdb's table is partial and in-frame only. Of under 110,000 clones detected, roughly 88% appear once; the ten largest clones hold approximately 5%. CDR3 length equals 13 residues. Germline lookup yields CDR1 MGHRA and CDR2 YSYEKL. Between the trimmed V and J ends, which lost 0 bases and 8 bases, there was a span of 10 bases. The study, taken as a whole, reports: Vaccine-associated CD4 TCRs ranged over spike, dominating at 160-218 and 743-854. Close to half of all spike-specific TCRs reportedly target regions of the variants that are unmutated.

The clonotype was recovered from an adult in good health. The chain is built from TRBV4-1 and TRBJ1-1; tentative D call: TRBD1 (6 bases). The source material was peripheral blood, sampled on day 0 of AZD1222 vaccination. CDR3 sequence: CASSQEWQGEAFF. The CDR3 coding sequence is TGCGCCAGCAGCCAAGAGTGGCAGGGGGAAGCTTTCTTT.